This T cell receptor (beta chain) was observed in a study of T-cell reconstitution after alpha-beta-depleted transplantation in children. This clonotype appeared many times. Its cognate antigen is unknown. General study points: After one year, T-cell counts and TCRbeta diversity mostly came from new T cells. Surviving recipient T cells and intrathymic progenitors accounted for some patients' high TCRbeta diversity at day 60. In patients about two months after transplant, alpha-beta T cells reportedly arose from several hundred expanded graft clones.

CDR3 length: 12 residues. The V gene lost 6 bases and the J gene lost 6 bases, with 12 bases spanning the gap. This sample's TCRbeta library carried unique molecular identifier barcodes. TCRdb redid the calling of the PCR reads with MiXCR, one entry per CDR3 protein. The table includes approximately 630,000 distinct CDR3 sequences, around 13% detected once. This sequence joins TRBV12-3 or TRBV12-4 and TRBJ2-7; possibly TRBD2 for D (5 bases). The sequencing here drew on PBMCs, taken before TCRalphabeta/CD19-depleted stem cell transplant. The source of this sequence is a girl aged 2 to 10 with congenital amegakaryocytic thrombocytopenia, due to receive a stem cell transplant. This CDR3 is CASRSDGGEQYF. In DNA form, the CDR3 reads TGTGCCAGCAGGTCGGACGGAGGCGAGCAGTACTTC.